This is a list of T cell receptor beta chains from one sample in a study of control samples from healthy donors and cancer patients. TCRdb's copy holds only in-frame clones and misses some; the assay was immunoSEQ multiplex PCR. The sample consists of 80,000 or so clones, roughly 91% of them appearing once. Source material: blood. These receptors came from a man in his fifties in good health. Each CDR3 is given with its conserved first and last residue. The D gene is left open where the match is weak. Rows may omit the clone size; those that give it use once, few, many or a size class.

TRBD1	TRBJ2-6	TRBV6-2/TRBV6-3	NA	TGTGCCAGCAGTTACGCGGGACAGGGTTTCTCTGGGGCCAACGTCCTGACTTTC	CASSYAGQGFSGANVLTF
NA	TRBJ2-2	TRBV7-9	NA	TGTGCCAGCAGCTTTGTCCAGGGGAACACCGGGGAGCTGTTTTTT	CASSFVQGNTGELFF
NA	TRBJ1-1	TRBV11-3	NA	TGTGCCAGCAGTCAGGGGTCGAACACTGAAGCTTTCTTT	CASSQGSNTEAFF
TRBD1	TRBJ1-4	TRBV5-6	NA	TGTGCCAGCAGCTTGGCGGGGACAGGGGAAATACTGTTTTTT	CASSLAGTGEILFF
TRBD1	TRBJ2-2	TRBV7-9	NA	TGTGCCAGCAGCCCACAGGGGGTATACACCGGGGAGCTGTTTTTT	CASSPQGVYTGELFF
NA	TRBJ1-5	TRBV6-5	NA	TGTGCCAGCAGTCCTGGGGGGGGAGCGGTTCAGCCCCAGCATTTT	CASSPGGGAVQPQHF
TRBD1	TRBJ1-1	TRBV19	once	TGTGCCAGTAGTTCGACAGGGGTTAAGAACACTGAAGCTTTCTTT	CASSSTGVKNTEAFF
NA	TRBJ1-5	TRBV30	NA	TGTGCCTGGAGTGAGGCGGGCAATCAGCCCCAGCATTTT	CAWSEAGNQPQHF
NA	TRBJ2-7	TRBV6-5	NA	TGTGCCAGCAGTTACGGGTCGGTCGCCACCTACGAGCAGTACTTC	CASSYGSVATYEQYF
TRBD1	TRBJ2-3	TRBV3-1/TRBV3-2	NA	TGTGCCAGCCTACAGGGGACCACAGATACGCAGTATTTT	CASLQGTTDTQYF
NA	TRBJ1-2	TRBV30	NA	TGTGCCTGCCTCGGGGCAGGGAGACATGGCTACACCTTC	CACLGAGRHGYTF
TRBD1	TRBJ2-7	TRBV28	NA	TGTGCCAGCAGCCCGACAGGGAGCTCCTACGAGCAGTACTTC	CASSPTGSSYEQYF
NA	TRBJ2-3	TRBV6-5	once	TGTGCCAGCACCTCGTTGCAATCTAGCACAGATACGCAGTATTTT	CASTSLQSSTDTQYF
TRBD1	TRBJ1-1	TRBV10-3	NA	TGTGCCATCATGGGACAGCGGGGCACTGAAGCTTTCTTT	CAIMGQRGTEAFF
NA	TRBJ1-3	TRBV7-6	NA	TGTGCCAGCAGCTCCCTCGGGACAACTTTCTCTGGAAACACCATATATTTT	CASSSLGTTFSGNTIYF
TRBD1	TRBJ2-1	TRBV29-1	NA	TGCAGCTGGGACAGGGGGAGGGGTAATGAGCAGTTCTTC	CSWDRGRGNEQFF
NA	TRBJ2-7	TRBV6-5	NA	TGTGCCAGCAGTTCCGGAGACAGCCGGCACGAGCAGTACTTC	CASSSGDSRHEQYF
NA	TRBJ1-2	TRBV27	NA	TGTGCCAGCAGTTTATCACATTTAGGAGGGGTTGGCTACACCTTC	CASSLSHLGGVGYTF
TRBD1	TRBJ1-6	TRBV14	NA	TGTGCCAGCAGCCAGGGACAGAGTAATTCACCCCTCCACTTT	CASSQGQSNSPLHF
NA	TRBJ1-2	TRBV5-6	NA	TGTGCCAGCAGCCAGGGCCGTTCTTCAGCTAACTATGGCTACACCTTC	CASSQGRSSANYGYTF
NA	TRBJ2-5	TRBV5-1	NA	TGCGCCAGCAGCTTCAGCGTCCAAGAGACCCAGTACTTC	CASSFSVQETQYF
TRBD1	TRBJ1-1	TRBV5-5	NA	TGTGCCAGCAGCCCCCGAGGACAGGGCACTGAAGCTTTCTTT	CASSPRGQGTEAFF
TRBD2	TRBJ2-7	TRBV25-1	NA	TGTGCCACCTTCCCGAGCGGGGGGGCCAAGCAGTACTTC	CATFPSGGAKQYF
NA	TRBJ1-6	TRBV19	NA	TGTGCCAGTACTAGCTCCTATAATTCACCCCTCCACTTT	CASTSSYNSPLHF
TRBD1	TRBJ1-2	TRBV20-1	NA	TGCAGTGCCACAGGGGAATATGGCTACACCTTC	CSATGEYGYTF
TRBD2	TRBJ2-5	TRBV5-4	NA	TGTGCCAGCAGCCGGGGTCCGGGACTAGCGGAAGAGACCCAGTACTTC	CASSRGPGLAEETQYF
NA	TRBJ2-7	TRBV12-3/TRBV12-4	few	TGTGCCAGCAGGGGACCGGGATACGAGCAGTACTTC	CASRGPGYEQYF
NA	TRBJ1-1	TRBV12-5	NA	TGTGCTAGTGGTTTGGTCAGGTACACTGAAGCTTTCTTT	CASGLVRYTEAFF
NA	TRBJ2-7	TRBV2	NA	TGTGCCAGCAGTGTTCAGGCCTACGAGCAGTACTTC	CASSVQAYEQYF
NA	TRBJ1-2	TRBV2	NA	TGTGCCAGCAGTGAGATCCCTGACAGTCGCTACACCTTC	CASSEIPDSRYTF
NA	TRBJ2-5	TRBV7-8	NA	TGTGCCAGCAGCCCTCAGCTCTCGGGGGAGACCCAGTACTTC	CASSPQLSGETQYF
TRBD1	TRBJ1-5	TRBV6-5	NA	TGTGCCAGCAGCCTGACAGGGGAAAGCAATCAGCCCCAGCATTTT	CASSLTGESNQPQHF
NA	TRBJ1-3	TRBV12-5	once	TGTGCTAGTGGTTTGGTAGGAAACACCATATATTTT	CASGLVGNTIYF
NA	TRBJ1-1	TRBV2	NA	TGTGCCAGCAGACCGGGGCGGAACACTGAAGCTTTCTTT	CASRPGRNTEAFF
NA	TRBJ1-1	TRBV10-3	once	TGTGCCATCAGCGGACAATTGAACACTGAAGCTTTCTTT	CAISGQLNTEAFF
NA	TRBJ1-2	TRBV5-6	NA	TGTGCCAGCAGCTTGAGGGGGAACTATGGCTACACCTTC	CASSLRGNYGYTF
NA	TRBJ2-2	TRBV2	NA	TGTGCCAGCAGTGAAGCGATCGGGCCAGGGGACACCGGGGAGCTGTTTTTT	CASSEAIGPGDTGELFF
TRBD1	TRBJ2-3	TRBV24-1	NA	TGTGCCACCTCGGCATCGGACAGGGCAACAGATACGCAGTATTTT	CATSASDRATDTQYF
NA	TRBJ1-1	TRBV3-1/TRBV3-2	NA	TGTGCCAGCAGCCAATATTTCGGTGGGAACACTGAAGCTTTCTTT	CASSQYFGGNTEAFF
NA	TRBJ2-5	TRBV6-5	NA	TGTGCCAGCACCCGCAGTGTCTCCGAGACCCAGTACTTC	CASTRSVSETQYF
NA	TRBJ1-1	TRBV20-1	NA	TGCAGTGCTAGGTCGACAGATGAAGCTTTCTTT	CSARSTDEAFF
NA	TRBJ2-3	TRBV7-9	few	TGTGCCAGCAGCTTAGAAACGGGGTCCACAGATACGCAGTATTTT	CASSLETGSTDTQYF
NA	TRBJ1-1	TRBV5-4	NA	TGTGCCAGCAGCTTGGATCCCAGAGCGAACACTGAAGCTTTCTTT	CASSLDPRANTEAFF
NA	TRBJ2-5	TRBV5-6	NA	TGTGCCAGCAGCTTGGGTCCCGCGTACCAAGAGACCCAGTACTTC	CASSLGPAYQETQYF
TRBD2	TRBJ2-7	TRBV19	few	TGTGCCAGTAGTGAACTAGCGGGGGGGCACGAGCAGTACTTC	CASSELAGGHEQYF
NA	TRBJ2-2	TRBV7-2	NA	TGTGCCAGCAGCCTCAGGGGACGGAACACCGGGGAGCTGTTTTTT	CASSLRGRNTGELFF
NA	TRBJ1-5	TRBV7-2	NA	TGTGCCAGCAGCTTTAATAGGGGAGAGCCCCAGCATTTT	CASSFNRGEPQHF
NA	TRBJ2-7	TRBV9	NA	TGTGCCAGCAGCGTAAACCCTCTTAACGGGTACGAGCAGTACTTC	CASSVNPLNGYEQYF
NA	TRBJ1-4	TRBV6-6	NA	TGTGCCAGCAGCTCACAGGGCGGGGAAAAACTGTTTTTT	CASSSQGGEKLFF
NA	TRBJ2-2	TRBV6-2/TRBV6-3	once	TGTGCCAGCAGCAAAGACGGCGGGGAGCTGTTTTTT	CASSKDGGELFF
TRBD1	TRBJ2-7	TRBV11-2	NA	TGTGCCAGCAGCCCGGGACAGTTTAGATCCGAGCAGTACTTC	CASSPGQFRSEQYF
NA	TRBJ1-2	TRBV14	NA	TGTGCCAGCAGCCTGGCAGGGATCGGGGGCGGCTACACCTTC	CASSLAGIGGGYTF